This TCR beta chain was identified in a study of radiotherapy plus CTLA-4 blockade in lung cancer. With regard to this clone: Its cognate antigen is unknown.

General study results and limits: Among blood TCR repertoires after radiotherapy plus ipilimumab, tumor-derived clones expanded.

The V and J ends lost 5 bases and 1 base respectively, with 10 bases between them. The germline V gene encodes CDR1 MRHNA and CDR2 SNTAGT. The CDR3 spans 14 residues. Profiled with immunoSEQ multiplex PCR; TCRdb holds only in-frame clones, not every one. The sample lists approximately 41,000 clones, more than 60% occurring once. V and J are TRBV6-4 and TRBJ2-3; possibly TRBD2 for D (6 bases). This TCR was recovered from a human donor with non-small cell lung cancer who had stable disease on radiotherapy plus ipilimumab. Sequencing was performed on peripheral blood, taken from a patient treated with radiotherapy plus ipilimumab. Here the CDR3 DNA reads TGTGCCAGCAGTAAGGAGCGGGGCACAGATACGCAGTATTTT. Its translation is CASSKERGTDTQYF.